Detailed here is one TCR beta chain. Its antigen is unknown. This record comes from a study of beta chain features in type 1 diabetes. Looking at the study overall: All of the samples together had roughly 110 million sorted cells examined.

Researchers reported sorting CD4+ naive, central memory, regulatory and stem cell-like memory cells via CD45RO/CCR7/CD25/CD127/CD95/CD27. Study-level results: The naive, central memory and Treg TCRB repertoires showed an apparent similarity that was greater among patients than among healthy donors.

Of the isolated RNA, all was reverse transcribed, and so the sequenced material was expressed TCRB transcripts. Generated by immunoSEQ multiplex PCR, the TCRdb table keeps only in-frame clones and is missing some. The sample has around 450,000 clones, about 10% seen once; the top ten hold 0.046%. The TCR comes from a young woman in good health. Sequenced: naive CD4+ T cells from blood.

The CDR3 sequence: CASSRINRGAKNIQYF. The DNA of the CDR3 is TGTGCCAGCAGTCGGATAAACAGGGGTGCCAAAAACATTCAGTACTTC. The chain is built from TRBV5-4 and TRBJ2-4, with 7 bases that match TRBD1. Losses at the gene ends were 5 bases for V and 1 base for J; bases not matched to a gene: 9. This CDR3 comprises 16 residues. Germline V gene lookup returns CDR1 SGHNT and CDR2 YYREEE (reference sequence).